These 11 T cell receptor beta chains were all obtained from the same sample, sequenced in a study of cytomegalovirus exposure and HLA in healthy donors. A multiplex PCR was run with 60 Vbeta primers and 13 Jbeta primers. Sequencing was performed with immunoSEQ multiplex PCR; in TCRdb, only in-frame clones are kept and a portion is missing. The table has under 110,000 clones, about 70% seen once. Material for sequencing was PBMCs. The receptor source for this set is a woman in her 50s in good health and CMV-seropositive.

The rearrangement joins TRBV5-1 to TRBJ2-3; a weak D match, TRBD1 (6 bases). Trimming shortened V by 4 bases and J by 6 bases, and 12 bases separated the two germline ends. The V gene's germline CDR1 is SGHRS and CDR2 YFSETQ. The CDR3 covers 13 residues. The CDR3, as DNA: TGCGCCAGCAGCACCTACAGGGTGGATACGCAGTATTTT. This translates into CASSTYRVDTQYF.

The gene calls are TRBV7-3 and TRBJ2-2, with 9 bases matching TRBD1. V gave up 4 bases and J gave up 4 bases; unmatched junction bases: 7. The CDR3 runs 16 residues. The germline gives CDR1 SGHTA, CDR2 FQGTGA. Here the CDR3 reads CASSSRGTGTTGELFF. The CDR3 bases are TGTGCCAGCAGCTCCCGGGGGACAGGGACCACCGGGGAGCTGTTTTTT.

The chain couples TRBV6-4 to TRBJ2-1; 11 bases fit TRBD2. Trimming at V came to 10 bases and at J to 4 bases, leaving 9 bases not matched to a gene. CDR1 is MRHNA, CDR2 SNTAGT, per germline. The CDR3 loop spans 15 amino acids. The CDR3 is CATSPSGGPYNEQFF. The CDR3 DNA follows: TGTGCCACCTCGCCTAGCGGGGGGCCTTACAATGAGCAGTTCTTC.

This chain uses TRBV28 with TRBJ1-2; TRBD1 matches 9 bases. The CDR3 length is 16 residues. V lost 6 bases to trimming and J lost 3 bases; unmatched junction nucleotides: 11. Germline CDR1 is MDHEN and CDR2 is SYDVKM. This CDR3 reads CASSIVRTGDDYGYTF. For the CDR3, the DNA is TGTGCCAGCAGCATCGTTCGGACAGGGGATGACTATGGCTACACCTTC.

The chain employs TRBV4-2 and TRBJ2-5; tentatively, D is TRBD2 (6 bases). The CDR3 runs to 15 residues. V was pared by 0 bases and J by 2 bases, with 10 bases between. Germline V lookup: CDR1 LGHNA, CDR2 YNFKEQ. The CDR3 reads CASSQDGAGQETQYF. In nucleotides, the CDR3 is TGTGCCAGCAGCCAAGATGGGGCGGGGCAAGAGACCCAGTACTTC.

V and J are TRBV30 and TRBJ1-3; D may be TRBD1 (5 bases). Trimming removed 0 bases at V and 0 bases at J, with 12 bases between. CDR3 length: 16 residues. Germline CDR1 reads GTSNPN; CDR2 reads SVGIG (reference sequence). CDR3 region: CAWSVGFGGSGNTIYF. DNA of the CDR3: TGTGCCTGGAGTGTAGGATTCGGGGGCTCTGGAAACACCATATATTTT.

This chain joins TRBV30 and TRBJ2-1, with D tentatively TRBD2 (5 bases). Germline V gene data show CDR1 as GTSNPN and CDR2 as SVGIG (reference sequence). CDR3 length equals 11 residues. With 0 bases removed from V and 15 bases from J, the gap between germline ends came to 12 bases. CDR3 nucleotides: TGTGCCTGGAGTGTACTGGGCGGGTGGTTCTTC. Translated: CAWSVLGGWFF.

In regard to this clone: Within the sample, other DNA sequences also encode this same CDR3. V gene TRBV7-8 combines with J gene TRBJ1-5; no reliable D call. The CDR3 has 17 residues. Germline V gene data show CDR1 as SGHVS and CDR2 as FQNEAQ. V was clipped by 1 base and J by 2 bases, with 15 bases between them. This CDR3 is CASSLGGAWSRNQPQHF. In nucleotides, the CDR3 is TGTGCCAGCAGCTTAGGAGGTGCGTGGAGCCGCAATCAGCCCCAGCATTTT. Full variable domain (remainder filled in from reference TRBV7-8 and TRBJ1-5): GAGVSQSPRYKVAKRGQDVALRCDPISGHVSLFWYQQALGQGPEFLTYFQNEAQLDKSGLPSDRFFAERPEGSVSTLKIQRTQQEDSAVYLCASSLGGAWSRNQPQHFGDGTRLSIL.

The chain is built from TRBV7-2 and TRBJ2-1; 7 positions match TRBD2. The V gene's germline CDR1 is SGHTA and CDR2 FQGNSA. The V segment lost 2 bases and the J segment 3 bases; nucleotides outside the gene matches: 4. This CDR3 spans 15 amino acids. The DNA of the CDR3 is TGTGCCAGCAGCTTAATGGCGGGGGTCTACAATGAGCAGTTCTTC. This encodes CASSLMAGVYNEQFF.

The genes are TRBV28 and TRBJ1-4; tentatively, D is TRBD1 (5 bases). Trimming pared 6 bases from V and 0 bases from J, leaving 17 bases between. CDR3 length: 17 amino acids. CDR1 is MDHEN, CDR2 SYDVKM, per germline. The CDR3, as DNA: TGTGCCAGCAGCTCCCAACTACAGGAACCAACTAATGAAAAACTGTTTTTT. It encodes CASSSQLQEPTNEKLFF.

The CDR3 is CASSPRTEPGEQYF. For the CDR3, the DNA is TGTGCCAGCAGCCCAAGGACAGAGCCCGGCGAGCAGTACTTC. V gene TRBV7-6 combines with J gene TRBJ2-7; tentatively, D is TRBD1 (6 bases). CDR1 SGHVS and CDR2 FNYEAQ come from the germline V gene. V dropped 5 bases and J dropped 6 bases, with 17 bases sitting between them. This CDR3 contains 14 residues.